One sample yielded the 5 T cell receptor beta chains listed below, sequenced in a study of a mutant IDH1 vaccine in newly diagnosed glioma. Some clones are missing from TCRdb's copy, which holds only in-frame ones; the method was immunoSEQ multiplex PCR. The sample yields nearly 70,000 clones, 60% to 85% seen once. Documented time point: baseline, week 1 (first vaccination visit). Treatment here: pre-vaccination baseline after standard-of-care therapy. The source was PBMCs, collected from a glioma patient treated with radiotherapy, temozolomide or both. These receptors were taken from a man aged 50 to 60 with glioma.

This clone was counted only a few times. This chain uses TRBV28 with TRBJ1-4; D unresolved. Germline V gene lookup returns CDR1 MDHEN and CDR2 SYDVKM. The CDR3 contains 12 residues. Trimming took off 10 bases at V and 8 bases at J, with 14 bases between the two ends. The CDR3 DNA reads TGTGCCATCCAAGGCCGTCGGGAAAAACTGTTTTTT. Translation gives CAIQGRREKLFF.

V and J are TRBV11-2 and TRBJ2-7; no firm D call. Per germline, CDR1 SGHAT and CDR2 FQNNGV. With 0 bases removed from V and 6 bases from J, the gap between germline ends came to 6 bases. The CDR3 covers 12 residues. CDR3 coding DNA: TGTGCCAGCAGCTTAGATACCGTCGAGCAGTACTTC. Its protein is CASSLDTVEQYF.

The chain recombines TRBV30 with TRBJ1-2; D not resolved. This CDR3 has 13 residues. V was clipped by 0 bases and J by 4 bases, with 9 bases between them. The germline V gene encodes CDR1 GTSNPN and CDR2 SVGIG (reference sequence). CDR3 in amino acids: CAWSVREGYGYTF. DNA of the CDR3: TGTGCCTGGAGTGTAAGGGAGGGCTATGGCTACACCTTC.

The chain carries TRBV7-6 and TRBJ2-1, with 7 bases matching TRBD1. Germline V gene data show CDR1 as SGHVS and CDR2 as FNYEAQ. V lost 0 bases to trimming and J lost 4 bases; unmatched junction nucleotides: 3. CDR3 length: 15 residues. CDR3 amino acids: CASSLAQGVYNEQFF. The CDR3 nucleotides are TGTGCCAGCAGCTTAGCTCAGGGGGTATACAATGAGCAGTTCTTC.

This sequence joins TRBV27 and TRBJ1-4, with D possibly being TRBD1 (5 bases). The CDR3 contains 13 residues. CDR1 is MNHEY and CDR2 is SMNVEV in the germline V gene (reference sequence). Between the trimmed V and J ends, which lost 5 bases and 6 bases, there was a span of 10 bases. For the CDR3, the DNA is TGTGCCAGCAGTCGAGGGGCGGATGAAAAACTGTTTTTT. It yields the protein CASSRGADEKLFF.